The next 25 T cell receptor beta chains were all read from a single sample in a study of CD8 T cells in Susac syndrome. RNA, at about 0.45 to 1 ug, was reverse transcribed with random hexamers. From the immunoSEQ multiplex PCR reads, TCRdb called clonotypes with MiXCR, one entry per CDR3 protein. The sample holds about 300,000 distinct CDR3 sequences, 70% to 90% seen once. Sequences were obtained from CD8+ T cells from PBMCs. The receptors stem from a human donor with multiple sclerosis.

The chain carries TRBV12-3 or TRBV12-4 and TRBJ2-3, with D perhaps matching TRBD1 (6 bases). V dropped 7 bases and J dropped 4 bases, with 12 bases sitting between them. The CDR3 runs 13 residues. CDR3 nucleotide sequence: TGTGCCAGCACTCCGACAGGTGCAGATACGCAGTATTTT. It yields the protein CASTPTGADTQYF.

This chain connects TRBV7-9 to TRBJ2-7; D unresolved. The V gene's germline CDR1 is SEHNR and CDR2 FQNEAQ (reference sequence). Trimming left V 0 bases short and J 5 bases short, with 8 bases between. CDR3 length equals 13 residues. CDR3 nucleotides: TGTGCCAGCAGCTTAGCCCCCCAAAACGAGCAGTACTTC. It yields the protein CASSLAPQNEQYF.

V gene TRBV2 combines with J gene TRBJ1-1; D is undetermined. This CDR3 contains 13 residues. The V gene's germline CDR1 is SNHLY and CDR2 FYNNEI. Trimming cost V 5 bases and J 3 bases, with 10 bases left between them. The CDR3 region is CASSLPPDTEAFF. In DNA, the CDR3 is TGTGCCAGCAGTCTACCCCCGGACACTGAAGCTTTCTTT.

V gene TRBV4-1 combines with J gene TRBJ2-3, with D possibly called TRBD1 or TRBD2 (5 bases each). Germline V CDR1 and CDR2: MGHRA, YSYEKL. V was shortened by 2 bases and J by 10 bases, with 10 bases between the two germline ends. The CDR3 contains 12 residues. CDR3 sequence (DNA): TGCGCCAGCAGCCAACTAGGGACCGCGCAGTATTTT. It encodes CASSQLGTAQYF.

This clonotype was seen only a few times. In nucleotides, the CDR3 is TGTGCCAGCAGCTTAGAGTCCCCGATCACAGATACGCAGTATTTT. This codes for CASSLESPITDTQYF. The V call is TRBV7-6, the J call TRBJ2-3; D unresolved. The V end lost 1 base, the J end lost 2 bases, and 10 bases lay between the germline ends. This CDR3 region has 15 residues. CDR1 SGHVS and CDR2 FNYEAQ come from the germline V gene.

The rearrangement joins TRBV2 to TRBJ2-1, with 7 bases lining up with TRBD2. The trim removed 4 bases at V and 5 bases at J, leaving 5 bases unmatched. The CDR3 spans 14 residues. Germline V gene sequence: CDR1 SNHLY, CDR2 FYNNEI. The CDR3 reads CASSVGGGNNEQFF. Written as DNA, the CDR3 is TGTGCCAGCAGTGTGGGCGGGGGTAACAATGAGCAGTTCTTC.

This chain uses TRBV13 with TRBJ1-4; D possibly corresponds to TRBD1 (6 bases). V was pared by 5 bases and J by 2 bases, with 9 bases between. The germline CDR1 and CDR2 sequences are PRHDT and FYEKMQ (reference sequence). The CDR3 covers 14 residues. The CDR3 loop reads CASSPGDTNEKLFF. In DNA form, the CDR3 reads TGTGCCAGCAGCCCAGGGGATACTAATGAAAAACTGTTTTTT. Full variable domain (rest looked up from reference TRBV13 and TRBJ1-4): AAGVIQSPRHLIKEKRETATLKCYPIPRHDTVYWYQQGPGQDPQFLISFYEKMQSDKGSIPDRFSAQQFSDYHSELNMSSLELGDSALYFCASSPGDTNEKLFFGSGTQLSVL.

V gene TRBV30 combines with J gene TRBJ1-4, with D hard to call. From germline, CDR1 is GTSNPN and CDR2 SVGIG (reference sequence). The CDR3 runs to 13 residues. V dropped 0 bases and J dropped 4 bases, with 6 bases sitting between them. The chain's CDR3 is CAWSVSINEKLFF. The CDR3 DNA reads as TGTGCCTGGAGTGTTTCCATTAATGAAAAACTGTTTTTT.

The V and J genes are TRBV5-4 and TRBJ1-2, with no clear D. The CDR3 has 14 amino acids. Trimming removed 2 bases at V and 5 bases at J, with 13 bases between. Germline V gene sequence: CDR1 SGHNT, CDR2 YYREEE (reference sequence). CDR3 in DNA: TGTGCCAGCAGCTTCCCCGAGGCAGTTTATGGCTACACCTTC. This encodes CASSFPEAVYGYTF.

On this clonotype: One end of the junction is discordant with germline, which a read error may explain. The J gene is TRBJ1-3, the V gene TRBV30; perhaps TRBD1 as D (5 bases). Per the germline V gene, CDR1 is GTSNPN and CDR2 is SVGIG (reference sequence). The CDR3 sequence is 13 residues long. CDR3 DNA: TGTGCCTGGATTCCTCCGGGACGGGCACTTTCCCTATTT. Amino acids: CAWIPPGRALSLF.

This CDR3 is CASSIGVQPQHF. CDR3 DNA sequence: TGTGCCAGTAGTATTGGGGTACAGCCCCAGCATTTT. This sequence joins TRBV19 and TRBJ1-5, with no clear D. This CDR3 is 12 amino acids long. V shed 3 bases and J shed 7 bases, with 7 bases lying between them. Germline V gives CDR1 LNHDA, CDR2 SQIVND (reference sequence).

The DNA of the CDR3 is TGTGCCAGCAGCGAGGGCCCCCATGAGCAGTTCTTC. This gives the protein CASSEGPHEQFF. The rearrangement links TRBV6-6 to TRBJ2-1, with D possibly matching TRBD2 (5 bases). V lost 6 bases and J lost 8, with 11 bases in between. This CDR3 region has 12 residues. CDR1 is MNHNY, CDR2 SVGAGI, per germline (reference sequence).

The V call is TRBV29-1, the J call TRBJ1-1; no definite D call. V gave up 0 bases and J gave up 1 base, with 6 bases separating them. CDR1 SQVTM and CDR2 ANQGSEA come from the germline V gene. The CDR3 has 13 amino acids. This CDR3 reads CSVEDRENTEAFF. As DNA, the CDR3 is TGCAGCGTTGAAGATAGGGAGAACACTGAAGCTTTCTTT.

Only a few counts were recorded for this clonotype. An end of the junction does not agree with germline; a read error may underlie this. The J gene is TRBJ2-7, the V gene TRBV9; 11 bases map to TRBD2. The CDR3 is 12 residues long. Germline CDR1 reads SGDLS; CDR2 reads YYNGEE. CDR3 loop: CASSGLAGEQYF. CDR3 DNA: TGTGCTAGCAGCGGACTAGCGGGCGAGCAGTACTTC. Using reference TRBV9 and TRBJ2-7 for the parts outside the CDR3, the full variable domain is DSGVTQTPKHLITATGQRVTLRCSPRSGDLSVYWYQQSLDQGLQFLIQYYNGEERAKGNILERFSAQQFPDLHSELNLSSLELGDSALYFCASSGLAGEQYFGPGTRLTVT.

The chain joins TRBV6-2 or TRBV6-3 to TRBJ2-6, with D tentatively TRBD2 (6 bases). V lost 5 bases and J 4 bases, leaving 12 bases between the germline ends. The CDR3 spans 15 residues. Germline V gene sequence: CDR1 MNHEY, CDR2 SVGEGT. In nucleotides, the CDR3 is TGTGCCAGCAGTATCGGGGGTTCCGGGGCCAACGTCCTGACTTTC. Its translation is CASSIGGSGANVLTF.

The V gene is TRBV19, the J gene TRBJ1-2; a weak D match, TRBD1 (5 bases). Germline V gene data show CDR1 as LNHDA and CDR2 as SQIVND (reference sequence). Between the trimmed V and J ends, which lost 5 bases and 2 bases, there was a span of 24 bases. The CDR3 runs to 18 residues. CDR3: CASSVWMGREEGNYGYTF. The CDR3 region has the DNA TGTGCCAGTAGTGTCTGGATGGGACGCGAAGAAGGGAACTATGGCTACACCTTC.

The chain couples TRBV12-3 or TRBV12-4 to TRBJ2-5, with TRBD2 identical over 8 bases. V lost 3 bases to trimming and J lost 5 bases; unmatched junction nucleotides: 2. The CDR3 is 13 amino acids. Here the CDR3 reads CASSFSGVETQYF. The CDR3 DNA sequence: TGTGCCAGCAGTTTTAGCGGGGTCGAGACCCAGTACTTC.

The J gene is TRBJ2-5, the V gene TRBV25-1, with a weak D call TRBD1 (6 bases). Deletions cut 11 bases from V and 3 bases from J, with 19 bases between. The CDR3 totals 14 residues. The germline CDR1 and CDR2 sequences are MGHDK and SYGVNS. The CDR3 DNA reads as TGTGCCGTACAGCCCTACGAGGGGGAAGAGACCCAGTACTTC. It translates to CAVQPYEGEETQYF.

A single count supports this clonotype. The V gene is TRBV7-9, the J gene TRBJ2-7; D is possibly TRBD1 or TRBD2 (5 bases each). The ends were cut back, 6 bases at V and 2 bases at J, with 11 bases in the middle. This CDR3 is built from 13 residues. CDR1 SEHNR and CDR2 FQNEAQ come from the germline V gene (reference sequence). In DNA, the CDR3 is TGTGCCAGCAGATCGATGGGGGCCTACGAGCAGTACTTC. Translated: CASRSMGAYEQYF.

V is TRBV4-2 and J is TRBJ2-7, with 11 bases lining up with TRBD2. The CDR3 is 16 residues long. From germline, CDR1 is LGHNA and CDR2 YNFKEQ. V trimming: 2 bases; J trimming: 5 bases; junction bases outside the gene matches: 8. CDR3 DNA sequence: TGTGCCAGCAGCCAATCACTAGCGGGAGAGGTGGACGAGCAGTACTTC. Protein product: CASSQSLAGEVDEQYF.

The V call is TRBV5-1, the J call TRBJ1-1; D possibly corresponds to TRBD1 (5 bases). The CDR3 has 12 amino acids. V lost 5 bases and J lost 6, with 11 bases in between. Looked up from germline, CDR1 is SGHRS and CDR2 is YFSETQ. The CDR3 reads CASRAGTAEAFF. CDR3 nucleotides: TGCGCCAGCAGAGCAGGGACGGCTGAAGCTTTCTTT. The entire variable domain, with the rest obtained from reference TRBV5-1 and TRBJ1-1, is as follows: KAGVTQTPRYLIKTRGQQVTLSCSPISGHRSVSWYQQTPGQGLQFLFEYFSETQRNKGNFPGRFSGRQFSNSRSEMNVSTLELGDSALYLCASRAGTAEAFFGQGTRLTVV.

The rearrangement links TRBV10-3 to TRBJ2-3; 7 bases agree with TRBD2. CDR1 is ENHRY, CDR2 SYGVKD, per germline. Germline trimming cut 10 bases from V and 2 bases from J; bases unmatched to any gene: 6. The CDR3 extends over 13 amino acids. The CDR3 bases are TGTGCCACCACTAGCGAGAACACAGATACGCAGTATTTT. It encodes CATTSENTDTQYF.

This chain joins TRBV15 and TRBJ2-1, with 9 bases lining up with TRBD2. Germline CDR1 reads LNHNV; CDR2 reads YYDKDF (reference sequence). After removal of 4 bases from V and 5 bases from J, the junction contained 9 bases not matched to a gene. The CDR3 sequence is 16 residues long. CDR3 DNA sequence: TGTGCCACCAGCATGTCGGGTACTAGCGGGCACAATGAGCAGTTCTTC. Residues: CATSMSGTSGHNEQFF.

The genes are TRBV20-1 and TRBJ1-1; D not certain. Germline V gene sequence: CDR1 DFQATT, CDR2 SNEGSKA (reference sequence). This CDR3 comprises 14 residues. The V gene lost 6 bases and the J gene lost 3 bases, with 17 bases spanning the gap. The CDR3 nucleotides read TGCAGTGCGCGCCCCGGTTACTTCGACACTGAAGCTTTCTTT. It specifies CSARPGYFDTEAFF.

The chain links TRBV5-6 to TRBJ1-5; 7 bases are shared with TRBD1. The junction had 6 bases not matched to a gene; V was cut back by 3 bases and J by 6 bases. Germline CDR1 is SGHDT and CDR2 is YYEEEE. The CDR3 loop spans 14 amino acids. CDR3 amino acids: CASSYRQGGQPQHF. The CDR3 region has the DNA TGTGCCAGCAGCTATCGACAGGGAGGTCAGCCCCAGCATTTT.